The rows below give T cell receptor beta chains drawn from one sample of a study of identical twins. TCRdb used MiXCR to reprocess the 5' RACE reads, holding one entry per CDR3 protein. The sample lists a few hundred thousand distinct CDR3 sequences; 7.5% to 10% were seen once. These data also featured in a second study, about yellow fever vaccine responses in identical twins.

The specimen sequenced was PBMCs. These receptors came from a young woman in good health. Both conserved end residues are part of each CDR3. Each record gives: V gene, D gene, J gene, clone size, CDR3 protein, CDR3 DNA. D genes are given only for firm matches. Only some rows state a clone size, as once, few, many or a class for expanded clones.

TRBV20-1,.,TRBJ2-1,.,CSARDSTNPMNEQFF,TGCAGTGCTAGAGATTCTACGAACCCCATGAATGAGCAGTTCTTC
TRBV11-2,.,TRBJ1-1,many,CASRELMNTEAFF,TGTGCCAGCAGGGAGCTTATGAACACTGAAGCTTTCTTT
TRBV19,TRBD2,TRBJ2-1,few,CASSPQAGVIVNEQFF,TGTGCCAGTAGCCCACAAGCGGGAGTCATCGTCAATGAGCAGTTCTTC
TRBV29-1,.,TRBJ1-1,many,CSVLQGLGTEAFF,TGCAGCGTCCTTCAGGGATTAGGCACTGAAGCTTTCTTT
TRBV6-5,.,TRBJ2-1,once,CASSTQRGESELFF,TGTGCCAGCAGTACTCAAAGGGGAGAGAGTGAGCTGTTCTTC
TRBV7-9,.,TRBJ2-7,few,CASSSLSSYEQYF,TGTGCCAGCAGCTCTCTCAGCTCCTACGAGCAGTACTTC
TRBV28,.,TRBJ2-7,.,CASNTPAGTNEYF,TGTGCCAGCAACACCCCTGCCGGGACCAACGAGTACTTC
TRBV4-1,.,TRBJ2-1,.,CASSQASTRTNEQFF,TGCGCCAGCAGCCAGGCGAGCACACGGACGAATGAGCAGTTCTTC
TRBV20-1,TRBD1,TRBJ2-7,many,CSAEVVTGAYEQYF,TGCAGTGCTGAGGTCGTGACAGGGGCCTACGAGCAGTACTTC
TRBV7-8,TRBD2,TRBJ2-3,few,CASSLGTREPDTQYF,TGTGCCAGCAGCTTAGGGACTAGGGAACCAGATACGCAGTATTTT
TRBV30,.,TRBJ2-7,.,CAWTLGSYEQYF,TGTGCCTGGACGCTCGGTTCCTACGAGCAGTACTTC
TRBV29-1,TRBD2,TRBJ2-3,few,CSVEDTGTSTQQYF,TGCAGCGTTGAAGACACCGGGACTAGCACCCAGCAGTATTTT
TRBV7-2,TRBD1,TRBJ1-5,many,CASSLGTGANQPQHF,TGTGCCAGCAGCTTAGGGACAGGGGCCAATCAGCCCCAGCATTTT
TRBV5-5,.,TRBJ2-1,.,CASSLIWTEDEQFF,TGTGCCAGCAGCCTAATATGGACAGAGGACGAGCAGTTCTTC
TRBV7-9,.,TRBJ2-7,.,CASSLDGTTGEQYF,TGTGCCAGCAGCTTAGATGGGACCACGGGCGAGCAGTACTTC
TRBV11-3,.,TRBJ2-2,few,CASSFQSGGELFF,TGTGCCAGCAGCTTTCAGAGCGGAGGGGAGCTGTTTTTT
TRBV30,.,TRBJ2-3,.,CATETGRDTQYF,TGTGCCACCGAAACCGGGAGAGATACGCAGTATTTT
TRBV28,.,TRBJ1-1,.,CASSLPENTEAFF,TGTGCCAGCAGTTTGCCTGAGAACACTGAAGCTTTCTTT
TRBV5-1,.,TRBJ2-2,few,CASKTANTGELFF,TGCGCCAGCAAGACAGCTAACACCGGGGAGCTGTTTTTT
TRBV30,.,TRBJ2-1,many,CAWSRASSNEQFF,TGTGCCTGGAGTAGAGCTAGCTCGAATGAGCAGTTCTTC
TRBV3-1,.,TRBJ2-7,.,CASSQSFEQYF,TGTGCCAGCAGCCAATCGTTCGAGCAGTACTTC
TRBV11-3,.,TRBJ2-1,.,CASSFGSRTNNEQFF,TGTGCCAGCAGCTTTGGTTCGAGGACAAATAATGAGCAGTTCTTC
TRBV4-2,.,TRBJ2-7,few,CASSGQKREQYF,TGTGCCAGCAGCGGTCAAAAGCGGGAGCAGTACTTC
TRBV24-1,.,TRBJ2-1,few,CATSKTLSGVYNEQFF,TGTGCCACCAGTAAAACCCTCAGTGGAGTGTACAATGAGCAGTTCTTC
TRBV2,.,TRBJ2-7,.,CASRETAGQPYEQYF,TGTGCCAGCAGAGAAACAGCAGGCCAACCCTACGAGCAGTACTTC
TRBV9,.,TRBJ2-5,many,CASSVGLAETQYF,TGTGCCAGCAGCGTGGGACTTGCGGAGACCCAGTACTTC
TRBV7-2,.,TRBJ1-5,.,CASSLDGGNNQPQHF,TGTGCCAGCAGCTTGGACGGGGGAAACAATCAGCCCCAGCATTTT
TRBV20-1,.,TRBJ2-7,few,CSARDPLRATLTYEQYF,TGCAGTGCTAGAGATCCCCTTCGAGCGACCCTCACCTACGAGCAGTACTTC
TRBV5-1,TRBD1,TRBJ2-7,many,CASSFTGGSSYEQYF,TGCGCCAGCAGCTTCACAGGGGGCTCGTCCTACGAGCAGTACTTC
TRBV28,TRBD2,TRBJ2-5,many,CASSFRASGINLYQETQYF,TGTGCCAGCAGTTTCCGGGCTAGCGGGATTAATCTCTACCAAGAGACCCAGTACTTC
TRBV7-9,TRBD1,TRBJ2-5,many,CASSPGQFGSETQYF,TGTGCCAGCAGCCCGGGACAGTTTGGTTCAGAGACCCAGTACTTC
TRBV10-3,.,TRBJ2-1,many,CAIRVRELGRDEQFF,TGTGCCATCAGGGTTCGGGAGTTGGGACGGGATGAGCAGTTCTTC
TRBV4-2,TRBD1,TRBJ1-1,.,CASSPGQGVAFF,TGTGCCAGCAGCCCTGGACAGGGCGTAGCTTTCTTT
TRBV2,TRBD1,TRBJ2-3,.,CASSESTGATDTQYF,TGTGCCAGCAGTGAAAGTACAGGGGCGACAGATACGCAGTATTTT
TRBV6-1,.,TRBJ2-7,few,CASTLSRGEYEQYF,TGTGCCAGCACCCTATCGAGGGGGGAGTACGAGCAGTACTTC
TRBV10-3,.,TRBJ2-7,few,CAISNDRDVGEQYF,TGTGCCATCAGTAACGACCGGGACGTCGGCGAGCAGTACTTC
TRBV19,.,TRBJ1-2,.,CASSIRSGTANYGYTF,TGTGCCAGTAGTATCCGATCGGGAACGGCTAACTATGGCTACACCTTC
TRBV7-9,.,TRBJ2-6,many,CASRGISGANVLTF,TGTGCCAGCCGAGGGATATCTGGGGCCAACGTCCTGACTTTC
TRBV28,.,TRBJ2-5,many,CASSLGVGGGGQETQYF,TGTGCCAGCAGTTTAGGTGTGGGCGGAGGGGGCCAAGAGACCCAGTACTTC
TRBV24-1,TRBD2,TRBJ2-5,many,CATSERAGREETQYF,TGTGCCACCAGTGAGCGAGCGGGGAGGGAAGAGACCCAGTACTTC
TRBV25-1,TRBD1,TRBJ2-7,many,CASGTGGHEQYF,TGTGCCAGCGGGACAGGGGGCCACGAGCAGTACTTC
TRBV30,.,TRBJ2-2,many,CAWTTGAKTGELFF,TGTGCCTGGACCACCGGGGCTAAGACCGGGGAGCTGTTTTTT
TRBV7-9,.,TRBJ2-1,.,CASGPHRGDEQFF,TGTGCCAGCGGGCCCCACCGGGGCGATGAGCAGTTCTTC
TRBV9,TRBD2,TRBJ2-7,few,CASSVVLGRVAGKHNHKDGYEQYF,TGTGCCAGCAGCGTAGTACTAGGTCGAGTAGCGGGCAAACACAATCATAAGGATGGGTACGAGCAGTACTTC
TRBV10-3,.,TRBJ2-7,many,CAMHGPGAYEQYF,TGTGCCATGCACGGTCCGGGGGCCTACGAGCAGTACTTC
TRBV12-3/TRBV12-4,.,TRBJ1-5,few,CASSPAGGSNQPQHF,TGTGCCAGCAGTCCCGCGGGGGGTAGCAATCAGCCCCAGCATTTT
TRBV21-1,.,TRBJ1-1,few,CASSTRTGEVTEAFF,TGTGCCAGCAGCACTCGGACGGGGGAGGTGACTGAAGCTTTCTTT
TRBV18,.,TRBJ1-5,.,CASSPRTVTNQPQHF,TGTGCCAGCTCACCCAGGACGGTCACCAATCAGCCCCAGCATTTT
TRBV13,.,TRBJ2-6,.,CASSWKQGSGANVLTF,TGTGCCAGCAGCTGGAAACAGGGCTCTGGGGCCAACGTCCTGACTTTC
TRBV2,.,TRBJ1-5,few,CASGDSYSNQPQHF,TGTGCCAGCGGTGACAGTTATAGCAATCAGCCCCAGCATTTT
TRBV7-8,TRBD1,TRBJ2-2,few,CASSLLLGQSVTGELFF,TGTGCCAGCAGCTTGTTGTTGGGACAGTCGGTAACCGGGGAGCTGTTTTTT
TRBV7-3,.,TRBJ1-1,.,CASSPGHNETEAFF,TGTGCCAGCAGTCCGGGACATAATGAAACTGAAGCTTTCTTT
TRBV19,.,TRBJ1-1,.,CASKRHRDLDTEAFF,TGTGCCAGTAAACGGCACAGGGATTTAGACACTGAAGCTTTCTTT
TRBV10-3,TRBD1,TRBJ1-2,.,CAIRATTGDNGYTF,TGTGCCATCAGAGCCACGACAGGGGATAATGGCTACACCTTC
TRBV9,.,TRBJ2-1,.,CASSKGLSNNEQFF,TGTGCCAGCAGCAAGGGCCTCTCGAACAATGAGCAGTTCTTC